The 25 T cell receptor beta chains given below trace back to one sample, sequenced in a study of PD-1 blockade in classical Hodgkin lymphoma. Time point denoted: newly diagnosed, previously untreated cHL patient sample. Repertoires were generated with immunoSEQ multiplex PCR, while TCRdb's copy carries only in-frame clones and drops some. The sample contains approximately 15,000 clones, around 90% of which appear only once. Material for sequencing was peripheral blood mononuclear cells (PBMCs). The receptors shown here come from a human donor with classical Hodgkin lymphoma.

This rearrangement joins TRBV7-2 to TRBJ1-1; no firm D call. The CDR3 is 15 residues long. Germline loops: CDR1 SGHTA, CDR2 FQGNSA. Trimming took off 1 base at V and 7 bases at J, with 16 bases between the two ends. The CDR3 loop is CASSLGLGGNFEAFF. In nucleotides, the CDR3 is TGTGCCAGCAGCTTAGGGTTAGGAGGGAACTTTGAAGCTTTCTTT.

The V call is TRBV7-3, the J call TRBJ2-1; D may be TRBD1 or TRBD2 (5 bases each). Germline-derived CDR1 and CDR2 are SGHTA and FQGTGA. V shed 5 bases and J shed 7 bases, with 24 bases lying between them. The CDR3 runs to 17 residues. Here the CDR3 DNA reads TGTGCCAGCAGCCCAGGCCCTAGCTTAGGGGTGGAGAATGAGCAGTTCTTC. Protein: CASSPGPSLGVENEQFF.

The chain employs TRBV27 and TRBJ1-6; D gene unclear. CDR1 is MNHEY, CDR2 SMNVEV, per germline (reference sequence). Deletions cut 6 bases from V and 10 bases from J, with 19 bases between. The CDR3 has 15 residues. The CDR3 DNA reads TGTGCCAGCAGCCGCCAGGCTACCTCGGGGTCACCCCTCCACTTT. As protein: CASSRQATSGSPLHF.

The chain uses TRBV4-3 and TRBJ1-4, with a tentative D call TRBD1 (6 bases). The length of the CDR3 is 16 residues. Germline values: CDR1 LGHNA, CDR2 YSLEER. Trimming cost V 3 bases and J 1 base, with 12 bases left between them. This chain's CDR3 is CASSHVKGGTNEKLFF. DNA for the CDR3: TGCGCCAGCAGCCATGTGAAGGGGGGAACTAATGAAAAACTGTTTTTT.

The rearrangement links TRBV10-2 to TRBJ2-5; TRBD2 matches at 9 bases. From germline, CDR1 is WSHSY and CDR2 SAAADI. The V gene end was trimmed by 2 bases and the J gene end by 5 bases; junction bases not matched to a gene: 6. CDR3 length equals 15 residues. The CDR3 sequence is CASSERGTSSETQYF. The CDR3 nucleotides are TGCGCCAGCAGTGAGAGGGGGACTAGCTCTGAGACCCAGTACTTC.

The genes are TRBV7-6 and TRBJ2-3, with 9 bases fitting TRBD2. This CDR3 has 14 residues. V dropped 5 bases and J dropped 3; count of bases not matched to a gene: 3. Germline CDR1 is SGHVS and CDR2 is FNYEAQ. The DNA for the CDR3 is TGTGCCAGCAGCCAGACTAGCGGAACAGATACGCAGTATTTT. Protein sequence: CASSQTSGTDTQYF.

This chain's CDR3 is CASRETGELFF. The CDR3 DNA follows: TGCGCCAGCAGGGAAACCGGGGAGCTGTTTTTT. The chain is built from TRBV5-1 and TRBJ2-2; the D is unclear. Germline V gene sequence: CDR1 SGHRS, CDR2 YFSETQ. The CDR3 contains 11 residues. V was pared by 5 bases and J by 5 bases, with 4 bases between.

In nucleotides, the CDR3 is TGTGCCAGCACAGCCGTTGGGGGGGGGCGTCCCTACGAGCAGTACTTC. As protein: CASTAVGGGRPYEQYF. This chain connects TRBV28 to TRBJ2-7, with a weak D call TRBD2 (7 bases). CDR3 length equals 16 residues. V was trimmed by 7 bases and J by 2 bases, leaving 21 bases between them. Germline CDR1 MDHEN, CDR2 SYDVKM.

The CDR3 DNA reads as TGTGCCAGCAGTGCCCAGGGGGCAGGAGGGCAGCCCCAGCATTTT. Translated: CASSAQGAGGQPQHF. The chain joins TRBV6-5 to TRBJ1-5; 8 nucleotides line up with TRBD1. V trimming: 5 bases; J trimming: 7 bases; junction bases outside the gene matches: 10. The germline V gene has CDR1 MNHEY and CDR2 SVGAGI. CDR3 size: 15 residues.

The chain links TRBV10-3 to TRBJ1-1; unclear D gene. V lost 0 bases and J 0 bases, leaving 8 bases between the germline ends. Germline CDR1 and CDR2: ENHRY and SYGVKD. The CDR3 consists of 15 residues. CDR3 sequence reads: CAISESADLNTEAFF. The CDR3 bases are TGTGCCATCAGTGAGTCCGCGGATTTGAACACTGAAGCTTTCTTT.

This clone was counted only a few times. The chain links TRBV7-2 to TRBJ1-1; D gene unclear. This CDR3 has 13 residues. CDR1 and CDR2 (germline): SGHTA, FQGNSA. V was trimmed by 4 bases and J by 0 bases, leaving 6 bases between them. The CDR3 here is CASSYQMNTEAFF. The DNA of the CDR3 is TGTGCCAGCAGCTATCAGATGAACACTGAAGCTTTCTTT.

This clone was counted between two and nine times. The chain combines TRBV4-1 with TRBJ2-7; D remains ambiguous. Trimming left V 1 base short and J 0 bases short, with 13 bases between. In germline, CDR1 is MGHRA, CDR2 YSYEKL. This CDR3 contains 16 residues. The CDR3 DNA follows: TGCGCCAGCAGCCAAGCAGTGTCTACCAACTCCTACGAGCAGTACTTC. Protein sequence: CASSQAVSTNSYEQYF.

The chain recombines TRBV28 with TRBJ1-2, with TRBD1 matching over 7 bases. The V and J ends lost 3 bases and 8 bases, in that order; junction bases with no gene match: 18. Germline CDR1 and CDR2: MDHEN and SYDVKM. The CDR3 covers 17 residues. The DNA for the CDR3 is TGTGCCAGCAGTTTTGGGTGGGCAGAACAGGGGCTTAGAGGCTACACCTTC. Its translation is CASSFGWAEQGLRGYTF.

The gene calls are TRBV6-1 and TRBJ1-6; D unresolved. V dropped 1 base and J dropped 6 bases, with 4 bases sitting between them. Germline V gene lookup returns CDR1 MNHNS and CDR2 SASEGT. The CDR3 sequence is 13 residues long. This CDR3 is CASSEGGNSPLHF. The CDR3 nucleotides read TGTGCCAGCAGTGAAGGAGGTAATTCACCCCTCCACTTT.

The chain recombines TRBV5-1 with TRBJ2-3, with a tentative D call TRBD1 (8 bases). The V end was cut by 5 bases, the J end by 5 bases, with 18 bases between. Germline-derived CDR1 and CDR2 are SGHRS and YFSETQ. CDR3 length equals 15 residues. The CDR3 DNA reads TGCGCCAGCAGAAGAGGACAGGGAGGGATAGATACGCAGTATTTT. Translated, it gives CASRRGQGGIDTQYF.

This chain uses TRBV19 with TRBJ1-4; TRBD1 matches at 8 bases. The CDR3 runs 13 residues. After removal of 10 bases from V and 3 bases from J, the junction contained 4 bases not matched to a gene. Germline CDR1 is LNHDA and CDR2 is SQIVND (reference sequence). In DNA, the CDR3 is TGTGCCACCCAGGGGGCGGCTAATGAAAAACTGTTTTTT. This sequence encodes CATQGAANEKLFF.

This chain joins TRBV6-6 and TRBJ1-1, with 10 bases that match TRBD1. There are 12 residues in the CDR3. The V gene end was trimmed by 6 bases and the J gene end by 11 bases; junction bases not matched to a gene: 6. The germline V gene encodes CDR1 MNHNY and CDR2 SVGAGI (reference sequence). The CDR3 spells CASSLGQGGAFF. DNA of the CDR3: TGTGCCAGCAGCCTAGGACAGGGGGGGGCTTTCTTT.

This clone was observed a few times. An end of the junction does not agree with germline; a read error may underlie this. The gene calls are TRBV10-3 and TRBJ2-1; 7 bases line up with TRBD1. Germline V gives CDR1 ENHRY, CDR2 SYGVKD. The CDR3 contains 15 residues. The CDR3, as DNA: TGTGCCAACAGTCAAGGGGACAGCTCCTACAATGAGCAGTTCTTC. It codes for CANSQGDSSYNEQFF.

The V gene is TRBV30, the J gene TRBJ1-5; tentative D call: TRBD1 (6 bases). The germline V and J ends were trimmed by 4 bases and 8 bases, with 21 bases remaining between them. Germline CDR1 reads GTSNPN; CDR2 reads SVGIG (reference sequence). The CDR3 has 15 amino acids. The CDR3 coding sequence is TGTGCCTGGAAAAAACCGGGACACCCTGGGGAGCCCCAGCATTTT. Translating it yields CAWKKPGHPGEPQHF.

This clone was seen a few times. One junction end does not reproduce the germline sequence, and a read error may be involved. CDR3 sequence: CASSEATEGPTF. The DNA of the CDR3 is TGTGCCAGCAGTGAAGCGACGGAGGGGCCCACGTTC. The rearrangement uses TRBV6-1 and TRBJ2-7; D may be TRBD2 (6 bases). Germline CDR1 is MNHNS and CDR2 is SASEGT. The CDR3 runs 12 residues.

The rearrangement joins TRBV19 to TRBJ1-2; 11 bases line up with TRBD1. The CDR3 has 15 amino acids. Germline V CDR1 and CDR2: LNHDA, SQIVND (reference sequence). Germline trimming cut 1 base from V and 4 bases from J; bases unmatched to any gene: 2. CDR3: CASSIADRGLYGYTF. CDR3 nucleotide sequence: TGTGCCAGTAGTATAGCGGACAGGGGGCTCTATGGCTACACCTTC.

The V gene is TRBV11-2, the J gene TRBJ1-2; TRBD1 matches 12 bases. The length of the CDR3 is 14 residues. The germline CDR1 and CDR2 sequences are SGHAT and FQNNGV. Unmatched junction bases numbered 8, after V lost 7 bases and J lost 8 bases. The CDR3 coding sequence is TGTGCCAGCAATCGGGGACAGGGGGCGCGGGGCTACACCTTC. This sequence encodes CASNRGQGARGYTF.

The chain has TRBV28 and TRBJ1-2, with 7 bases lining up with TRBD1. CDR3 size: 14 residues. Trimming removed 4 bases from V and 5 bases from J; junction bases left unmatched: 7. CDR1 and CDR2 from the germline V gene are MDHEN and SYDVKM. The CDR3 DNA follows: TGTGCCAGCAGTTCAACGACCAGGGGGTATGGCTACACCTTC. Protein sequence: CASSSTTRGYGYTF.

Here the CDR3 reads CASSPFGENTEAFF. The CDR3 bases are TGTGCCAGCTCACCTTTCGGGGAGAACACTGAAGCTTTCTTT. The genes are TRBV18 and TRBJ1-1; D is ambiguous. From germline, CDR1 is KGHSH and CDR2 LQKENI. The germline V and J ends were trimmed by 3 bases and 1 base, with 9 bases remaining between them. CDR3 length: 14 amino acids. Full variable domain (outside the CDR3, taken from reference TRBV18 and TRBJ1-1): NAGVMQNPRHLVRRRGQEARLRCSPMKGHSHVYWYRQLPEEGLKFMVYLQKENIIDESGMPKERFSAEFPKEGPSILRIQQVVRGDSAAYFCASSPFGENTEAFFGQGTRLTVV.

DNA for the CDR3: TGTGCCAGCGGACGGGACACAGATACGCAGTATTTT. Translated: CASGRDTDTQYF. The chain uses TRBV9 and TRBJ2-3, with a weak D call TRBD2 (5 bases). This CDR3 comprises 12 residues. Germline V gene lookup returns CDR1 SGDLS and CDR2 YYNGEE. Deletions cut 7 bases from V and 2 bases from J, with 8 bases between.